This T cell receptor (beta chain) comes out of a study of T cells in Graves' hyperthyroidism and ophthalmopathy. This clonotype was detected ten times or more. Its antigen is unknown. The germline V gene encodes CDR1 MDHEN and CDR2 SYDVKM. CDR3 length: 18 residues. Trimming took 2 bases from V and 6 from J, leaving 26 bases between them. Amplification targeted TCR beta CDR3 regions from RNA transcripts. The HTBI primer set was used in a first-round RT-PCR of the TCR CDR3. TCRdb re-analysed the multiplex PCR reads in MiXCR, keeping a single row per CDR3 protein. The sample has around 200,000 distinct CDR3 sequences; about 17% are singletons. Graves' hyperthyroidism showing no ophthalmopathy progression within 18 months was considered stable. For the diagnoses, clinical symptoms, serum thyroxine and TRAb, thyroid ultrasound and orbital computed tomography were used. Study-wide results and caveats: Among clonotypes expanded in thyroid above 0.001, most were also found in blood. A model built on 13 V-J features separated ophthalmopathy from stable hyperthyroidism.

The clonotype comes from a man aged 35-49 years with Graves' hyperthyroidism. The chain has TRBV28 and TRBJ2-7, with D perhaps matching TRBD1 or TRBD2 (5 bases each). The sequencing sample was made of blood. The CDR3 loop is CASSLMGTRQSQTGEQYF. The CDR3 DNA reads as TGTGCCAGCAGTTTAATGGGGACCCGACAGAGCCAGACTGGCGAGCAGTACTTC.